Listed below are T cell receptor beta chains from one sample, sequenced in a study of shared T cell receptors in the human thymus. Here immunoSEQ multiplex PCR was the method, and the copy in TCRdb shows in-frame clones only, minus some. Of under 450,000 clones listed, 85% to 95% are singletons. The sequenced material came from thymocytes. These TCRs come from a human donor. Each CDR3 is given with its conserved first and last residue. A D gene is named only where the DNA matches it firmly. Not every row has a clone size; where given, it reads once, few, many or a size class.

J gene: TRBJ1-1
V gene: TRBV10-1
clone size: NA
D gene: NA
CDR3 DNA: TGCGCCAGCAGTGGGAGGAAAACTGAAGCTTTCTTT
CDR3 protein: CASSGRKTEAFF

J gene: TRBJ2-1
V gene: TRBV11-2
clone size: NA
D gene: NA
CDR3 DNA: TGTGCCAGCAGGCCCCCGGGCCTAGCGAGTGTTGAGCAGTTCTTC
CDR3 protein: CASRPPGLASVEQFF

J gene: TRBJ1-1
V gene: TRBV12-5
clone size: NA
D gene: TRBD1
CDR3 DNA: TGTGCTAGTGGTTTGGTATTTCCAGGGGGCAACACTGAAGCTTTCTTT
CDR3 protein: CASGLVFPGGNTEAFF

J gene: TRBJ1-2
V gene: TRBV6-5
clone size: NA
D gene: NA
CDR3 DNA: TGTGCCAGCAGTTTAGGGGGTGGGAGCTATGGCTACACCTTC
CDR3 protein: CASSLGGGSYGYTF

J gene: TRBJ1-1
V gene: TRBV5-5
clone size: NA
D gene: TRBD1
CDR3 DNA: TGTGCCAGCAGCTTGGCTTGGGGGACAGGGTCCCCCATGAACACTGAAGCTTTCTTT
CDR3 protein: CASSLAWGTGSPMNTEAFF

J gene: TRBJ2-1
V gene: TRBV6-5
clone size: NA
D gene: TRBD1
CDR3 DNA: TGTGCCAGCAGACCGGGACAGGGTGGCCCTGAGCAGTTCTTC
CDR3 protein: CASRPGQGGPEQFF

J gene: TRBJ2-1
V gene: TRBV9
clone size: NA
D gene: NA
CDR3 DNA: TGTGCCAGCAGCGTAGGGGGGGTGACTAGGGAACGAAATGAGCAGTTCTTC
CDR3 protein: CASSVGGVTRERNEQFF

J gene: TRBJ1-2
V gene: TRBV30
clone size: NA
D gene: NA
CDR3 DNA: TGTGCCTGGAGGAAGGCTTGGTCCAAGGACGGCTACACCTTC
CDR3 protein: CAWRKAWSKDGYTF

J gene: TRBJ2-1
V gene: TRBV6-1
clone size: NA
D gene: NA
CDR3 DNA: TGTGCCAGCAGTGCCTTCGGAGAGTCCTCCTACAATGAGCAGTTCTTC
CDR3 protein: CASSAFGESSYNEQFF

J gene: TRBJ1-2
V gene: TRBV7-9
clone size: NA
D gene: NA
CDR3 DNA: TGTGCCAGCAGCCCCCAAACATCGGGGGGGCGGAACTATGGCTACACCTTC
CDR3 protein: CASSPQTSGGRNYGYTF

J gene: TRBJ2-7
V gene: TRBV4-1
clone size: NA
D gene: NA
CDR3 DNA: TGCGCCAGCAGCCATCTTGCGTTGGGGGCTAAGAGTTCCTACGAGCAGTACTTC
CDR3 protein: CASSHLALGAKSSYEQYF

J gene: TRBJ1-1
V gene: TRBV28
clone size: few
D gene: NA
CDR3 DNA: TGTGCCAGCAGTTTGAACAGGGTGAACACTGAAGCTTTCTTT
CDR3 protein: CASSLNRVNTEAFF

J gene: TRBJ1-4
V gene: TRBV9
clone size: NA
D gene: NA
CDR3 DNA: TGTGCCAGCAGCGTAGGGCAAACTAATGAAAAACTGTTTTTT
CDR3 protein: CASSVGQTNEKLFF

J gene: TRBJ2-7
V gene: TRBV14
clone size: NA
D gene: NA
CDR3 DNA: TGTGCCAGCAGCCAAGATAACCGGGACGGGCTATCCTACGAGCAGTACTTC
CDR3 protein: CASSQDNRDGLSYEQYF

J gene: TRBJ2-2
V gene: TRBV25-1
clone size: NA
D gene: TRBD1
CDR3 DNA: TGTGCCAGCAGCCCGCCGAGAGGGGGCGACACCGGGGAGCTGTTTTTT
CDR3 protein: CASSPPRGGDTGELFF

J gene: TRBJ2-1
V gene: TRBV10-3
clone size: once
D gene: TRBD2
CDR3 DNA: TGTGCCATCTCCGGGGGGCCTAGCGGGAGGTGTAATGAGCAGTTCTTC
CDR3 protein: CAISGGPSGRCNEQFF

J gene: TRBJ2-1
V gene: TRBV14
clone size: NA
D gene: TRBD2
CDR3 DNA: TGTGCCAGCAGCCAAGATAAGCGGGGGGCCTACAATGAGCAGTTCTTC
CDR3 protein: CASSQDKRGAYNEQFF

J gene: TRBJ2-7
V gene: TRBV28
clone size: NA
D gene: NA
CDR3 DNA: TGTGCCAGCAGAAACATCCTCGAGGGTCCCTACGAGCAGTACTTC
CDR3 protein: CASRNILEGPYEQYF

J gene: TRBJ1-5
V gene: TRBV19
clone size: NA
D gene: TRBD1
CDR3 DNA: TGTGCCAGTAGTACCCATATTAAACAGGGGGCAACCAATCAGCCCCAGCATTTT
CDR3 protein: CASSTHIKQGATNQPQHF

J gene: TRBJ2-7
V gene: TRBV9
clone size: once
D gene: NA
CDR3 DNA: TGTGCCAGCAGCCCTCCGCGACCCCAGGTTCCGGGAGTCGACGAGCAGTACTTC
CDR3 protein: CASSPPRPQVPGVDEQYF

J gene: TRBJ1-2
V gene: TRBV18
clone size: NA
D gene: NA
CDR3 DNA: TGTGCCAGCTCACACAGTATCGACACTCCCTATGGCTACACCTTC
CDR3 protein: CASSHSIDTPYGYTF

J gene: TRBJ1-1
V gene: TRBV7-9
clone size: NA
D gene: TRBD1
CDR3 DNA: TGTGCCAGCAGGCACGGACAGGGTAGGAACACTGAAGCTTTCTTT
CDR3 protein: CASRHGQGRNTEAFF

J gene: TRBJ2-3
V gene: TRBV2
clone size: NA
D gene: NA
CDR3 DNA: TGTGCCAGCAGGTATCAACTAGCAGCCACAGATACGCAGTATTTT
CDR3 protein: CASRYQLAATDTQYF

J gene: TRBJ1-5
V gene: TRBV15
clone size: once
D gene: NA
CDR3 DNA: TGTGCCACTTCCGGGAGGCGAGGCAATCAGCCCCAGCATTTT
CDR3 protein: CATSGRRGNQPQHF

J gene: TRBJ2-2
V gene: TRBV6-1
clone size: NA
D gene: NA
CDR3 DNA: TGTGCCAGCACGGACGACCCCGCCATCGGGGAGCTGTTTTTT
CDR3 protein: CASTDDPAIGELFF

J gene: TRBJ2-7
V gene: TRBV14
clone size: NA
D gene: NA
CDR3 DNA: TGTGCCAGCAGCCAAGGTACGGCTTACGAGCAGTACTTC
CDR3 protein: CASSQGTAYEQYF

J gene: TRBJ2-3
V gene: TRBV7-9
clone size: NA
D gene: TRBD1
CDR3 DNA: TGTGCCAGCAGCCGGGACAGGGGCACAGATACGCAGTATTTT
CDR3 protein: CASSRDRGTDTQYF

J gene: TRBJ2-7
V gene: TRBV9
clone size: once
D gene: TRBD2
CDR3 DNA: TGTGCCAGCAGCGTAGGCGGGGGCGAGCAGTACTTC
CDR3 protein: CASSVGGGEQYF

J gene: TRBJ2-5
V gene: TRBV7-8
clone size: once
D gene: TRBD1
CDR3 DNA: TGTGCCAGCAGCTACCTCGGGACAGGGGTAGAAGAGACCCAGTACTTC
CDR3 protein: CASSYLGTGVEETQYF

J gene: TRBJ2-3
V gene: TRBV13
clone size: once
D gene: NA
CDR3 DNA: TGTGCCAGCAGCTTAGGCCTAACAGGGAATTTAGGGGGAAGCCTCACAGATACGCAGTATTTT
CDR3 protein: CASSLGLTGNLGGSLTDTQYF

J gene: TRBJ2-1
V gene: TRBV7-8
clone size: NA
D gene: TRBD2
CDR3 DNA: TGTGCCAGCAGCTTCGGACTAGCGGGAGGGCCCCTAAGCTACAATGAGCAGTTCTTC
CDR3 protein: CASSFGLAGGPLSYNEQFF

J gene: TRBJ1-1
V gene: TRBV28
clone size: NA
D gene: NA
CDR3 DNA: TGTGCCAGCAGTTCAGGGGCTGAAGCTTTCTTT
CDR3 protein: CASSSGAEAFF

J gene: TRBJ2-6
V gene: TRBV18
clone size: NA
D gene: TRBD1
CDR3 DNA: TGTGCCAGCTCACCAAGTGGGGGACAGGGCAGTTTCTCTGGGGCCAACGTCCTGACTTTC
CDR3 protein: CASSPSGGQGSFSGANVLTF

J gene: TRBJ2-5
V gene: TRBV30
clone size: NA
D gene: TRBD2
CDR3 DNA: TGTGCCTGGAGTAGCGAGCGGGACGCGACCCAGTACTTC
CDR3 protein: CAWSSERDATQYF

J gene: TRBJ1-6
V gene: TRBV5-1
clone size: once
D gene: TRBD1
CDR3 DNA: TGCGCCAGCAGCTTGGCCCATGGACAGGGGGTTCGTAATTCACCCCTCCACTTT
CDR3 protein: CASSLAHGQGVRNSPLHF

J gene: TRBJ2-6
V gene: TRBV29-1
clone size: NA
D gene: TRBD1
CDR3 DNA: TGCAGCGTTAAAGGTGACAGGGGATCTGGGGCCAACGTCCTGACTTTC
CDR3 protein: CSVKGDRGSGANVLTF

J gene: TRBJ2-5
V gene: TRBV11-1
clone size: NA
D gene: TRBD1
CDR3 DNA: TGTGCCAGCAGCTTACCCCTCGAGACAGGGGGGTACGAGACCCAGTACTTC
CDR3 protein: CASSLPLETGGYETQYF

J gene: TRBJ1-3
V gene: TRBV28
clone size: NA
D gene: NA
CDR3 DNA: TGTGCCAGCAGCCTGACCAGCCCCGGGAGAAACACCATATATTTT
CDR3 protein: CASSLTSPGRNTIYF

J gene: TRBJ1-1
V gene: TRBV9
clone size: NA
D gene: NA
CDR3 DNA: TGTGCCAGCAGCGTAGCGGGGGGGTCCACTGAAGCTTTCTTT
CDR3 protein: CASSVAGGSTEAFF

J gene: TRBJ2-7
V gene: TRBV7-2
clone size: NA
D gene: NA
CDR3 DNA: TGTGCCAGCAGCTTACCGGGGTTGGTCGGCGAGCAGTACTTC
CDR3 protein: CASSLPGLVGEQYF

J gene: TRBJ1-1
V gene: TRBV10-1
clone size: NA
D gene: NA
CDR3 DNA: TGCGCCAGCAGGGGGGGCCCCTTGAACACTGAAGCTTTCTTT
CDR3 protein: CASRGGPLNTEAFF

J gene: TRBJ2-7
V gene: TRBV5-1
clone size: NA
D gene: TRBD1
CDR3 DNA: TGCGCCAGCAGCGCCGGGACAGGGATTGTCTTCGTCTACGAGCAGTACTTC
CDR3 protein: CASSAGTGIVFVYEQYF

J gene: TRBJ1-2
V gene: TRBV10-1
clone size: NA
D gene: TRBD1
CDR3 DNA: TGCGCCAGCAGTGAGGACAGGGTTGGCTACACCTTC
CDR3 protein: CASSEDRVGYTF

J gene: TRBJ2-5
V gene: TRBV28
clone size: once
D gene: NA
CDR3 DNA: TGTGCCAGCAGTTCAGGGGAAGAGACCCAGTACTTC
CDR3 protein: CASSSGEETQYF

J gene: TRBJ1-4
V gene: TRBV9
clone size: NA
D gene: TRBD1
CDR3 DNA: TGTGCCAGCAGCGTAGCCTACCAGGCAGGGGGCGGTGAAAAACTGTTTTTT
CDR3 protein: CASSVAYQAGGGEKLFF

J gene: TRBJ2-2
V gene: TRBV5-4
clone size: NA
D gene: NA
CDR3 DNA: TGTGCCAGCAGCTTGGAGGCGGCGGTGCCGAACACCGGGGAGCTGTTTTTT
CDR3 protein: CASSLEAAVPNTGELFF

J gene: TRBJ2-7
V gene: TRBV5-6
clone size: once
D gene: NA
CDR3 DNA: TGTGCCAGCAGCTTGGGGGGGTACTACGAGCAGTACTTC
CDR3 protein: CASSLGGYYEQYF

J gene: TRBJ1-3
V gene: TRBV6-1
clone size: NA
D gene: NA
CDR3 DNA: TGTGCCAGCGCACAGGGATCTGGAAACACCATATATTTT
CDR3 protein: CASAQGSGNTIYF

J gene: TRBJ2-2
V gene: TRBV11-2
clone size: NA
D gene: TRBD2
CDR3 DNA: TGTGCCAGCAGCTCTAGCGGGAGTACCACCGGGGAGCTGTTTTTT
CDR3 protein: CASSSSGSTTGELFF

J gene: TRBJ2-1
V gene: TRBV6-5
clone size: NA
D gene: TRBD2
CDR3 DNA: TGTGCCAGCAGTTACTCAAGGACTAGAAATGAGCAGTTCTTC
CDR3 protein: CASSYSRTRNEQFF

J gene: TRBJ1-5
V gene: TRBV6-1
clone size: NA
D gene: TRBD1
CDR3 DNA: TGTGCCAGCAGTGAAGGGGACAGGATCAACCAGCCCCAGCATTTT
CDR3 protein: CASSEGDRINQPQHF

J gene: TRBJ1-5
V gene: TRBV5-8
clone size: NA
D gene: TRBD1
CDR3 DNA: TGTGCCAGCAGCGTTCGACAGGGACGCAATCAGCCCCAGCATTTT
CDR3 protein: CASSVRQGRNQPQHF

J gene: TRBJ2-7
V gene: TRBV6-5
clone size: once
D gene: NA
CDR3 DNA: TGTGCCAGCAGCTGGACGGAACGGTACTCCTACGAGCAGTACTTC
CDR3 protein: CASSWTERYSYEQYF